Below are 5 T cell receptor beta chains sequenced from a single sample in a study of T cell repertoires in cytomegalovirus infection. TCRdb ran MiXCR on the reads and lists one entry per CDR3 protein. The sample consists of roughly 640,000 distinct CDR3 sequences, 20% to 25% of them appearing once. Sequencing input: CD8+ T cells from PBMCs. The receptor set was obtained from a human donor in good health (CMV status not recorded). Some clones in this sample may be carry-over from other donors' samples.

This clonotype was seen at least ten times. The rearrangement joins TRBV7-6 to TRBJ1-1, with a tentative D call TRBD1 (5 bases). V was clipped by 3 bases and J by 2 bases, with 10 bases between them. Germline CDR1 SGHVS, CDR2 FNYEAQ. The CDR3 is 14 amino acids. Here the CDR3 DNA reads TGTGCCAGCAGCTTTTCAGGGTTCAACACTGAAGCTTTCTTT. It codes for CASSFSGFNTEAFF.

A remark on this clonotype: One junction end does not reproduce the germline sequence, and a read error may be involved. The V and J genes are TRBV7-2 and TRBJ2-3; D could derive from TRBD1 or TRBD2 (6 bases each). This CDR3 has 17 residues. From germline, CDR1 is SGHTA and CDR2 FQGNSA. Here the CDR3 reads CANSFPPRGPSTDTQYF. For the CDR3, the DNA is TGTGCCAACAGCTTCCCCCCACGGGGGCCTAGCACAGATACGCAGTATTTT.

This clonotype showed up just a few times. V and J are TRBV14 and TRBJ1-4; 8 positions agree with TRBD1. The CDR3 totals 14 residues. Trimming took 4 bases from V and 8 from J; bases not matched to a gene: 6. CDR1 and CDR2 (germline): SGHDN, FVKESK. DNA for the CDR3: TGTGCCAGCAGCCGGACAGGGCTATACGAAAAACTGTTTTTT. It specifies CASSRTGLYEKLFF.

This clonotype was picked up many times. The chain carries TRBV10-3 and TRBJ1-5; unclear D gene. CDR1 ENHRY and CDR2 SYGVKD come from the germline V gene. There are 15 residues in the CDR3. V was trimmed by 2 bases and J by 2 bases, leaving 10 bases between them. The chain's CDR3 is CAISEEGWGNQPQHF. CDR3 nucleotide sequence: TGTGCCATCAGTGAGGAGGGTTGGGGCAATCAGCCCCAGCATTTT.

In this sample, this clonotype turned up many times. This chain uses TRBV12-3 or TRBV12-4 with TRBJ2-4; D may be TRBD2 (6 bases). V shed 6 bases and J shed 1 base, with 16 bases lying between them. This CDR3 is built from 16 residues. CDR3 loop: CASSLPRLGAKNIQYF. The CDR3 coding sequence is TGTGCCAGCAGCCTACCTCGACTAGGGGCCAAAAACATTCAGTACTTC.